The 22 T cell receptor beta chains reported below all come from one sample, sequenced in a study of T cell responses to AZD1222 COVID-19 vaccine. The protocol was immunoSEQ multiplex PCR, while the TCRdb copy is restricted to in-frame clones and leaves out a portion. The data hold roughly 160,000 clones, with 90% to 95% observed a single time. The sample was peripheral blood, taken on day 0 of AZD1222 vaccination. All receptors derive from an adult in good health.

The chain is built from TRBV19 and TRBJ2-1, with 7 bases fitting TRBD1. CDR3 length equals 15 residues. CDR1 is LNHDA and CDR2 is SQIVND in the germline V gene (reference sequence). Germline trimming cut 3 bases from V and 1 base from J; bases unmatched to any gene: 3. CDR3 residues: CASSIDRESYNEQFF. CDR3 in DNA: TGTGCCAGTAGTATTGACAGGGAGTCCTACAATGAGCAGTTCTTC.

The chain joins TRBV15 to TRBJ1-4; the D is unclear. Germline CDR1 and CDR2: LNHNV and YYDKDF (reference sequence). Trimming pared 5 bases from V and 0 bases from J, leaving 10 bases between. CDR3 size: 15 residues. CDR3 nucleotide sequence: TGTGCCACCAGCCGCAGACTGACAACTAATGAAAAACTGTTTTTT. This encodes CATSRRLTTNEKLFF.

The chain carries TRBV28 and TRBJ2-4; tentatively, D is TRBD2 (6 bases). This CDR3 contains 16 residues. Trimming shortened V by 4 bases and J by 0 bases, and 13 bases separated the two germline ends. Germline loops: CDR1 MDHEN, CDR2 SYDVKM. For the CDR3, the DNA is TGTGCCAGCAGTTCGTCGGGGGAGCTAGCCAAAAACATTCAGTACTTC. Protein sequence: CASSSSGELAKNIQYF.

This clone turned up a few times. The chain joins TRBV9 to TRBJ2-2, with 13 nucleotides matching TRBD2. Per the germline V gene, CDR1 is SGDLS and CDR2 is YYNGEE. V was clipped by 4 bases and J by 1 base; unmatched bases: 10. The CDR3 loop spans 19 amino acids. CDR3 region: CASSIRTSGSYENTGELFF. CDR3 bases: TGTGCCAGCAGCATAAGGACTAGCGGGAGTTATGAGAACACCGGGGAGCTGTTTTTT.

The rearrangement joins TRBV3-1 (or the pseudogene TRBV3-2) to TRBJ1-1, with no clear D. CDR3 length equals 15 residues. V was clipped by 1 base and J by 4 bases, with 13 bases between them. Germline-derived CDR1 and CDR2 are LGHDT and YNNKEL (reference sequence). CDR3 DNA sequence: TGTGCCAGCAGCCAAGCCCGTGGCGGCCGCACTGAAGCTTTCTTT. This encodes CASSQARGGRTEAFF.

This chain uses TRBV19 with TRBJ2-7; D is unclear. Trimming removed 3 bases from V and 3 bases from J, with 9 bases in between. Germline V gene lookup returns CDR1 LNHDA and CDR2 SQIVND (reference sequence). The CDR3 runs 13 residues. CDR3 DNA sequence: TGTGCCAGTAGTATTTCGCGAGACTACGAGCAGTACTTC. Amino acids: CASSISRDYEQYF.

The chain links TRBV1 to TRBJ1-2. TRBV1 corresponds to a pseudogene. The CDR3 covers 14 residues. The CDR3 spells CTSRRSSGVYGYTF. In nucleotides, the CDR3 is TGCACCAGCAGACGAAGCAGCGGGGTATATGGCTACACCTTC.

This chain links TRBV5-6 with TRBJ1-1, with D maybe TRBD1 (5 bases). From germline, CDR1 is SGHDT and CDR2 YYEEEE. The CDR3 sequence is 15 residues long. V was clipped by 0 bases and J by 1 base, with 10 bases between them. The DNA of the CDR3 is TGTGCCAGCAGCTTGGCCGGGGGGAAGAACACTGAAGCTTTCTTT. Translating it yields CASSLAGGKNTEAFF.

V and J are TRBV5-1 and TRBJ1-5, with a tentative D call TRBD1 (6 bases). The CDR3 has 15 amino acids. The V and J ends lost 4 bases and 7 bases respectively, with 18 bases between them. Germline CDR1 reads SGHRS; CDR2 reads YFSETQ. CDR3 bases: TGCGCCAGCAGCGCTGGGGACAACTGGGGCCAGCCCCAGCATTTT. Translating gives CASSAGDNWGQPQHF.

The genes are TRBV19 and TRBJ1-2, with D possibly matching TRBD1 (6 bases). V was cut by 3 bases and J by 4 bases, with 12 bases left in between. Germline loops: CDR1 LNHDA, CDR2 SQIVND (reference sequence). There are 14 residues in the CDR3. CDR3 loop: CASSIAGDAYGYTF. CDR3 sequence (DNA): TGTGCCAGTAGTATCGCAGGGGATGCCTATGGCTACACCTTC.

This clone was recorded once. This chain joins TRBV28 and TRBJ1-2; TRBD1 might be the D (5 bases). The CDR3 is made up of 11 amino acids. In germline, CDR1 is MDHEN, CDR2 SYDVKM. Deletions cut 9 bases from V and 4 bases from J, with 9 bases between. The chain's CDR3 is CASLRGYGYTF. CDR3 bases: TGTGCCAGTTTGAGGGGCTATGGCTACACCTTC.

This rearrangement joins TRBV7-6 to TRBJ1-1; TRBD1 aligns across 9 bases. Germline V gene sequence: CDR1 SGHVS, CDR2 FNYEAQ. The V segment lost 3 bases and the J segment 0 bases; nucleotides outside the gene matches: 2. CDR3 size: 15 residues. CDR3 sequence (DNA): TGTGCCAGCAGCTTCAGGACAGGGGTGAACACTGAAGCTTTCTTT. Its protein product is CASSFRTGVNTEAFF. The whole variable domain, remainder taken from reference TRBV7-6 and TRBJ1-1, is GAGVSQSPRYKVTKRGQDVALRCDPISGHVSLYWYRQALGQGPEFLTYFNYEAQQDKSGLPNDRFSAERPEGSISTLTIQRTEQRDSAMYRCASSFRTGVNTEAFFGQGTRLTVV.

The CDR3 coding sequence is TGTGCCAGCAGTTCCGGACAGGCGAGGGAGTATTTT. This codes for CASSSGQAREYF. V and J are TRBV28 and TRBJ2-3, with 7 bases lining up with TRBD1. Trimming at V came to 4 bases and at J to 13 bases, leaving 8 bases not matched to a gene. This CDR3 has 12 residues. CDR1 and CDR2 (germline): MDHEN, SYDVKM.

The gene calls are TRBV15 and TRBJ2-7; D possibly matches TRBD1 or TRBD2 (5 bases each). Per germline, CDR1 LNHNV and CDR2 YYDKDF (reference sequence). The CDR3 loop spans 16 amino acids. The ends were cut back, 5 bases at V and 3 bases at J, with 20 bases in the middle. The CDR3 region has the DNA TGTGCCACCAGCCGCTACACCGGGACGGAAGACTACGAGCAGTACTTC. Translated: CATSRYTGTEDYEQYF.

The DNA of the CDR3 is TGTGCCAGCAGCTTAAGGAGCGGGGGGGGAGATACGCAGTATTTT. Translated, it gives CASSLRSGGGDTQYF. The chain couples TRBV5-4 to TRBJ2-3; TRBD2 matches 10 bases. Unmatched junction bases numbered 5, after V lost 2 bases and J lost 5 bases. The germline V gene has CDR1 SGHNT and CDR2 YYREEE (reference sequence). There are 15 residues in the CDR3.

The chain is built from TRBV4-1 and TRBJ2-7; perhaps TRBD1 as D (5 bases). V was clipped by 2 bases and J by 3 bases, with 14 bases between them. Per the germline V gene, CDR1 is MGHRA and CDR2 is YSYEKL. This CDR3 spans 15 amino acids. DNA of the CDR3: TGCGCCAGCAGCCAATCCACCGAAGGGGTCTACGAGCAGTACTTC. Translated, it gives CASSQSTEGVYEQYF.

The chain is built from TRBV18 and TRBJ2-1; D not resolved. The V end lost 3 bases, the J end lost 6 bases, and 3 bases lay between the germline ends. The CDR3 sequence is 11 residues long. Germline values: CDR1 KGHSH, CDR2 LQKENI. In DNA, the CDR3 is TGTGCCAGCTCACCGGGCAATGAGCAGTTCTTC. Residues: CASSPGNEQFF. Full variable domain (rest looked up from reference TRBV18 and TRBJ2-1): NAGVMQNPRHLVRRRGQEARLRCSPMKGHSHVYWYRQLPEEGLKFMVYLQKENIIDESGMPKERFSAEFPKEGPSILRIQQVVRGDSAAYFCASSPGNEQFFGPGTRLTVL.

V and J are TRBV30 and TRBJ1-5, with D tentatively TRBD1 (6 bases). The CDR3 loop spans 14 amino acids. Germline CDR1 reads GTSNPN; CDR2 reads SVGIG (reference sequence). V was cut by 2 bases and J by 3 bases, with 11 bases left in between. The CDR3 reads CAWSPGQPNQPQHF. DNA of the CDR3: TGTGCCTGGAGTCCCGGACAGCCCAATCAGCCCCAGCATTTT.

This clone was counted a single time. The rearrangement joins TRBV7-2 to TRBJ2-5; D is possibly TRBD1 or TRBD2 (6 bases each). This CDR3 contains 14 residues. Germline V gives CDR1 SGHTA, CDR2 FQGNSA. Trimming cost V 5 bases and J 5 bases, with 15 bases left between them. The CDR3 spells CASSAMRGGETQYF. Written as DNA, the CDR3 is TGTGCCAGCAGCGCGATGCGAGGGGGGGAGACCCAGTACTTC.

This chain links TRBV18 with TRBJ2-1; D call uncertain. V lost 1 base, J lost 5 bases, and 6 bases lay in between. The germline V gene encodes CDR1 KGHSH and CDR2 LQKENI. The CDR3 is 13 residues long. The DNA for the CDR3 is TGTGCCAGCTCACCACTCAAGGACAATGAGCAGTTCTTC. As protein: CASSPLKDNEQFF. The entire variable domain, with the rest obtained from reference TRBV18 and TRBJ2-1, is as follows: NAGVMQNPRHLVRRRGQEARLRCSPMKGHSHVYWYRQLPEEGLKFMVYLQKENIIDESGMPKERFSAEFPKEGPSILRIQQVVRGDSAAYFCASSPLKDNEQFFGPGTRLTVL.

This clone was observed a single time. The genes are TRBV29-1 and TRBJ2-1; D is unresolved. The CDR3 length is 12 residues. Looked up from germline, CDR1 is SQVTM and CDR2 is ANQGSEA. V lost 1 base and J 10 bases, leaving 11 bases between the germline ends. The CDR3 coding sequence is TGCAGCGTTGAAGGGAGTTCGAGGGAGCAGTTCTTC. Translated, it gives CSVEGSSREQFF.

The V and J genes are TRBV30 and TRBJ1-2; 9 nucleotides align to TRBD1. Germline values: CDR1 GTSNPN, CDR2 SVGIG (reference sequence). The CDR3 loop spans 14 amino acids. With 1 base clipped from V and 8 bases from J, the junction kept 8 bases outside the gene matches. This chain's CDR3 is CAWSAHRGQGGYTF. The CDR3, as DNA: TGTGCCTGGAGTGCTCACAGGGGGCAAGGGGGCTACACCTTC.